These 9 T cell receptor beta chains came from one sample sequenced in a study of blood T cell repertoires in COVID-19. Sequencing was performed with immunoSEQ multiplex PCR; in TCRdb, only in-frame clones are kept and a portion is missing. The data contain some 70,000 clones, 80% of them singletons. Sample: peripheral blood. The receptor set was obtained from a man between 50 and 59 years old with COVID-19, enrolled during active disease.

The chain links TRBV19 to TRBJ2-5; 9 bases line up with TRBD1. Germline loops: CDR1 LNHDA, CDR2 SQIVND (reference sequence). The V gene end was trimmed by 6 bases and the J gene end by 5 bases; junction bases not matched to a gene: 7. This CDR3 has 14 amino acids. DNA of the CDR3: TGTGCCAGTAGGAAACAGGGGGCGGGTGAGACCCAGTACTTC. It codes for CASRKQGAGETQYF. The entire variable domain, with the rest obtained from reference TRBV19 and TRBJ2-5, is as follows: DGGITQSPKYLFRKEGQNVTLSCEQNLNHDAMYWYRQDPGQGLRLIYYSQIVNDFQKGDIAEGYSVSREKKESFPLTVTSAQKNPTAFYLCASRKQGAGETQYFGPGTRLLVL.

The chain combines TRBV7-3 with TRBJ2-3; D not certain. Deletions cut 4 bases from V and 6 bases from J, with 8 bases between. The CDR3 totals 12 residues. CDR1 is SGHTA and CDR2 is FQGTGA in the germline V gene. CDR3 bases: TGTGCCAGCAGCTCATACGGGGATACGCAGTATTTT. Amino acids: CASSSYGDTQYF.

There are a few counts of this clone. V is TRBV9 and J is TRBJ1-2; D is uncertain. Germline V gene sequence: CDR1 SGDLS, CDR2 YYNGEE. Trimming took 0 bases from V and 1 from J, leaving 7 bases between them. This CDR3 has 14 residues. CDR3 in amino acids: CASSVALSNYGYTF. The CDR3 DNA reads as TGTGCCAGCAGCGTAGCTCTCAGTAACTATGGCTACACCTTC.

The chain employs TRBV6-5 and TRBJ2-3; D remains unclear. Per the germline V gene, CDR1 is MNHEY and CDR2 is SVGAGI. V dropped 4 bases and J dropped 2 bases, with 7 bases sitting between them. The CDR3 runs 13 residues. The CDR3, as DNA: TGTGCCAGCAGTTCCCCCGTCACAGATACGCAGTATTTT. This gives the protein CASSSPVTDTQYF.

The chain has TRBV18 and TRBJ1-3; no reliable D call. Germline-derived CDR1 and CDR2 are KGHSH and LQKENI. The CDR3 extends over 15 amino acids. V dropped 6 bases and J dropped 1 base, with 13 bases sitting between them. The CDR3 loop reads CASSPERISGNTIYF. CDR3 nucleotide sequence: TGTGCCAGCTCGCCCGAGCGGATTTCTGGAAACACCATATATTTT.

The chain links TRBV19 to TRBJ2-1, with D possibly being TRBD2 (5 bases). Germline V CDR1 and CDR2: LNHDA, SQIVND (reference sequence). CDR3 size: 14 residues. V was pared by 1 base and J by 10 bases, with 14 bases between. CDR3 in amino acids: CASSIGKGPGEQFF. CDR3 bases: TGTGCCAGTAGTATAGGGAAAGGCCCGGGAGAGCAGTTCTTC.

The rearrangement joins TRBV5-1 to TRBJ2-7, with 7 bases aligning to TRBD2. This CDR3 contains 13 residues. After removal of 4 bases from V and 5 bases from J, the junction contained 6 bases not matched to a gene. Germline V gene lookup returns CDR1 SGHRS and CDR2 YFSETQ. The CDR3 region is CASSSRSGNEQYF. The CDR3 DNA is TGCGCCAGCAGCAGCCGAAGCGGGAACGAGCAGTACTTC.

This clone was found once. The rearrangement links TRBV4-1 to TRBJ2-5; 9 nucleotides match TRBD1. Per the germline V gene, CDR1 is MGHRA and CDR2 is YSYEKL. The CDR3 spans 15 residues. Germline trimming cut 4 bases from V and 5 bases from J; bases unmatched to any gene: 8. The CDR3 nucleotides are TGCGCCAGCAGCCGCGGGACAGGGTCAGGGGAGACCCAGTACTTC. It is translated as CASSRGTGSGETQYF.

The chain has TRBV2 and TRBJ2-2; 9 bases line up with TRBD1. CDR3 length: 13 amino acids. V lost 6 bases to trimming and J lost 5 bases; unmatched junction nucleotides: 1. Germline V gene sequence: CDR1 SNHLY, CDR2 FYNNEI. The CDR3 is CASRGTGTGELFF. The CDR3 coding sequence is TGTGCCAGCAGAGGGACAGGGACCGGGGAGCTGTTTTTT.